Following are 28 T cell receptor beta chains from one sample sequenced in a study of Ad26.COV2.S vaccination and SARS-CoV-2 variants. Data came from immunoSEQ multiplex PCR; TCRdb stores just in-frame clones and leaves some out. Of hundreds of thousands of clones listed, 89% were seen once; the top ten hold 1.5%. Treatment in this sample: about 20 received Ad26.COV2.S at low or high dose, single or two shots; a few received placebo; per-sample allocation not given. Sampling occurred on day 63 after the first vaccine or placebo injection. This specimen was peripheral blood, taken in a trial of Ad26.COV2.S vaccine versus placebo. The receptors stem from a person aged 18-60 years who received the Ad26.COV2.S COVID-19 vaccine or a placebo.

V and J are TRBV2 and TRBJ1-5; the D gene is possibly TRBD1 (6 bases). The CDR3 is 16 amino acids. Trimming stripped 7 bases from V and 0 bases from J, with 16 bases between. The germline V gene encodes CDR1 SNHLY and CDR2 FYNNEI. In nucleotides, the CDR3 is TGTGCCAGCAACAGTGACGGGACAACTAGCAATCAGCCCCAGCATTTT. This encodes CASNSDGTTSNQPQHF.

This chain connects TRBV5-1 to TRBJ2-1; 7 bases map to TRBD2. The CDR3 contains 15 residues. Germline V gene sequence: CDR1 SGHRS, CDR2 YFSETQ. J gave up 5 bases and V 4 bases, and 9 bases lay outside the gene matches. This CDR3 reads CASSPTGGGHNEQFF. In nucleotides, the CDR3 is TGCGCCAGCAGCCCCACTGGGGGGGGACACAATGAGCAGTTCTTC.

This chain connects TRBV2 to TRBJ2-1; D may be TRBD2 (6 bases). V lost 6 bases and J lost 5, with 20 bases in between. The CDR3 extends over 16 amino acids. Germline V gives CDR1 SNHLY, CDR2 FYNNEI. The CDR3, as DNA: TGTGCCAGCAGAACCCGGGACTCCGCTGGGGACAATGAGCAGTTCTTC. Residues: CASRTRDSAGDNEQFF.

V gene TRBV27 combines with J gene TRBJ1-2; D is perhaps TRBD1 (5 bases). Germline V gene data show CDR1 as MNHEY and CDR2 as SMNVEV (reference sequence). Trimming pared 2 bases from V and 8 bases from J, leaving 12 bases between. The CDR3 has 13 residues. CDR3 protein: CASSLRDSGGYTF. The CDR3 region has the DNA TGTGCCAGCAGTTTACGAGACAGTGGCGGCTACACCTTC.

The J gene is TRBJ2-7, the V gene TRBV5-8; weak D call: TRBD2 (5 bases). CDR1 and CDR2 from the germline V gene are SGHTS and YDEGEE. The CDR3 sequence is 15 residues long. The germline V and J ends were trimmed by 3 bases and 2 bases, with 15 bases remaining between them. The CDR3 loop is CASSSRLGSPYEQYF. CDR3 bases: TGTGCCAGCAGCTCCCGTTTAGGGAGCCCCTACGAGCAGTACTTC.

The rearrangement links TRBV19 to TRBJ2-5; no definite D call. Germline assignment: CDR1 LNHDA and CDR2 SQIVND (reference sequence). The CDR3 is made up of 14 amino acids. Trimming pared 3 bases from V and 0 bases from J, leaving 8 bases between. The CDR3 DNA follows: TGTGCCAGTAGTATTCTTACGGACCAAGAGACCCAGTACTTC. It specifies CASSILTDQETQYF.

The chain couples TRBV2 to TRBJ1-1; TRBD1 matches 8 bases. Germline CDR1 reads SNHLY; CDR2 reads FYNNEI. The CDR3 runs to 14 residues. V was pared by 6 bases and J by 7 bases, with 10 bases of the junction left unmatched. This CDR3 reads CASRVGQGTIEAFF. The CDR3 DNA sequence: TGTGCCAGCAGGGTAGGACAGGGTACAATTGAAGCTTTCTTT.

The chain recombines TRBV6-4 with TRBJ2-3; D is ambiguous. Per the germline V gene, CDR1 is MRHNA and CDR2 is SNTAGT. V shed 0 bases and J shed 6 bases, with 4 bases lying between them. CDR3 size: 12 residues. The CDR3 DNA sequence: TGTGCCAGCAGTGACTCGGGGGATACGCAGTATTTT. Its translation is CASSDSGDTQYF.

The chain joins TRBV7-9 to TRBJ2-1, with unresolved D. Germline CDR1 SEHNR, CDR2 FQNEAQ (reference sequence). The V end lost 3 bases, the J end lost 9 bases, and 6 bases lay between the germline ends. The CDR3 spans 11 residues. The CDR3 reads CASSLFREQFF. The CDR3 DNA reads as TGTGCCAGCAGCTTGTTCCGTGAGCAGTTCTTC.

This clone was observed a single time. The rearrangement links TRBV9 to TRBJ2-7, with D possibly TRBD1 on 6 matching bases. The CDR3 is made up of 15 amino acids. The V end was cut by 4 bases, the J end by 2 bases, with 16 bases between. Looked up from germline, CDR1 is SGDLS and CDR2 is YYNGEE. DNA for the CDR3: TGTGCCAGCAGCCTAACCGGGACACTAACCTACGAGCAGTACTTC. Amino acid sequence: CASSLTGTLTYEQYF.

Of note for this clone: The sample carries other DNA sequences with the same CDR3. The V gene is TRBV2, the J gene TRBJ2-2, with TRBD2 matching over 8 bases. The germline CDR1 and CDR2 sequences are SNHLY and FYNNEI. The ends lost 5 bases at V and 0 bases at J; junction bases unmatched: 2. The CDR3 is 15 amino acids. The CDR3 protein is CASSYSGANTGELFF. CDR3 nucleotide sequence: TGTGCCAGCAGTTATAGCGGGGCGAACACCGGGGAGCTGTTTTTT.

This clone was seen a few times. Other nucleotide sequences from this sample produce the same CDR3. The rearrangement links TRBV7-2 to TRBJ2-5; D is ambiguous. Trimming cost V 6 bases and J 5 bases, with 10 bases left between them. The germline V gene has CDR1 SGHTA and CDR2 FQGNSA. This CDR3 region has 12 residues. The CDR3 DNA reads TGTGCCAGCAGTTCAAGTGGGGAGACCCAGTACTTC. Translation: CASSSSGETQYF.

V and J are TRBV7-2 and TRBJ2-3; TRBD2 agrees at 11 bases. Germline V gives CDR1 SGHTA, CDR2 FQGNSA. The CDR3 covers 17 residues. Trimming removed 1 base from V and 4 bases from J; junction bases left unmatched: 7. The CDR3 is CASSLELAGGIADTQYF. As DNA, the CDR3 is TGTGCCAGCAGCTTAGAGCTAGCGGGGGGCATTGCAGATACGCAGTATTTT.

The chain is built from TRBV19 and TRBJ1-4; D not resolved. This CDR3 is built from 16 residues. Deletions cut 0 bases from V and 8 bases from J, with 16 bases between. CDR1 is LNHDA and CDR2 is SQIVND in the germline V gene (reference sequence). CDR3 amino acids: CASSIDLRVGGEKLFF. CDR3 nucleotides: TGTGCCAGTAGTATAGATCTGAGGGTAGGCGGAGAAAAACTGTTTTTT.

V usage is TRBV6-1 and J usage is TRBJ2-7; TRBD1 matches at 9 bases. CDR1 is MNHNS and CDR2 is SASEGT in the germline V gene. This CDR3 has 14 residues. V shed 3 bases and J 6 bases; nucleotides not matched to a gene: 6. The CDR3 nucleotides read TGTGCCAGCAGTGAGGGGAACAGGGGGCTCGAGCAGTACTTC. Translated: CASSEGNRGLEQYF.

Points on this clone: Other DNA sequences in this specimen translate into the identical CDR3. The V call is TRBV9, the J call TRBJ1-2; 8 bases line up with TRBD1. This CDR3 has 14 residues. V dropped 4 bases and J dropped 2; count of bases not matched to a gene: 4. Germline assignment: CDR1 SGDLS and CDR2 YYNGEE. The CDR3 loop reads CASSRDRGNYGYTF. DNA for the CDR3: TGTGCCAGCAGCCGCGACAGGGGAAACTATGGCTACACCTTC.

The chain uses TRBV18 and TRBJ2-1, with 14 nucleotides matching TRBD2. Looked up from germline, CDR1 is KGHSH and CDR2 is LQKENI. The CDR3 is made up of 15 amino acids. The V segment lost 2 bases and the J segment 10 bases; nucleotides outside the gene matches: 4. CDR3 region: CASSPGTSGSGEQFF. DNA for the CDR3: TGTGCCAGCTCACCAGGGACTAGCGGGAGCGGCGAGCAGTTCTTC.

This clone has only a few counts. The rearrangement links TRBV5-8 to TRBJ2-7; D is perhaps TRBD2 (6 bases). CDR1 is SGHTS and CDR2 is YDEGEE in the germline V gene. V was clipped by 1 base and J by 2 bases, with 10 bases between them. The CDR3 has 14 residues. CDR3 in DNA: TGTGCCAGCAGCTTGAGCGGGCAGGCCTACGAGCAGTACTTC. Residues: CASSLSGQAYEQYF.

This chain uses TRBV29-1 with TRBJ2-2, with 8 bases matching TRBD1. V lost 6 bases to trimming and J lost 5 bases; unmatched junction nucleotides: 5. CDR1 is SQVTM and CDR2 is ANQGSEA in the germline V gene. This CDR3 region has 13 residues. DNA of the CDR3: TGCAGCGTACTCAGGGGGCCGACCGGGGAGCTGTTTTTT. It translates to CSVLRGPTGELFF.

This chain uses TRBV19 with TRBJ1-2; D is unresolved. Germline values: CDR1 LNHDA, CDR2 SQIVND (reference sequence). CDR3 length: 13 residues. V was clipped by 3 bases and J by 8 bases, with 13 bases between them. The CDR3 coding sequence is TGTGCCAGTAGTATCAACAGTCCTTCGGGCTACACCTTC. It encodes CASSINSPSGYTF.

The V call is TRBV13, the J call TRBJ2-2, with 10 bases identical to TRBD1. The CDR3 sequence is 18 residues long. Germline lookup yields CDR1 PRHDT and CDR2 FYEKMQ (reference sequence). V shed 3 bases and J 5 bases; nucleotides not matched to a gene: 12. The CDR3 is CASSFAPDRGHKTGELFF. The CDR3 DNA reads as TGTGCCAGCAGCTTCGCACCCGACAGGGGGCATAAGACCGGGGAGCTGTTTTTT.

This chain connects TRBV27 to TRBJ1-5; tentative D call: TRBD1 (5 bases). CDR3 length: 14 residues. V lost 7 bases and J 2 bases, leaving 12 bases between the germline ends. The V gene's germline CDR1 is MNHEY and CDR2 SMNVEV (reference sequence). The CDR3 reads CASMGQGGNQPQHF. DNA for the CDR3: TGTGCCAGCATGGGGCAGGGTGGCAATCAGCCCCAGCATTTT.

CDR3 amino acids: CSVEDPTATNEKLFF. For the CDR3, the DNA is TGCAGCGTTGAAGATCCGACGGCAACTAATGAAAAACTGTTTTTT. This chain joins TRBV29-1 and TRBJ1-4; D gene uncertain. This CDR3 has 15 residues. Per germline, CDR1 SQVTM and CDR2 ANQGSEA. The V end was cut by 0 bases, the J end by 0 bases, with 8 bases between.

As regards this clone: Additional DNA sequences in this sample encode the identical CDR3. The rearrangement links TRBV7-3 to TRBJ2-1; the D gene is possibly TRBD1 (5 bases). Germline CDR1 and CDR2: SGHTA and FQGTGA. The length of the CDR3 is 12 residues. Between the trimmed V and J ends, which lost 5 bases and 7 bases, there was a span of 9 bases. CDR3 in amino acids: CASSPQGNEQFF. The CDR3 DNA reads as TGTGCCAGCAGCCCTCAGGGTAATGAGCAGTTCTTC.

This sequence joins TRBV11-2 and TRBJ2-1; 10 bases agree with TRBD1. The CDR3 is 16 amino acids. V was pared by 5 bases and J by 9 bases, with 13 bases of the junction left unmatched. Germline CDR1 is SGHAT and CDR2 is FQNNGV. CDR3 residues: CASSPYLPGQGIEQFF. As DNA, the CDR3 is TGTGCCAGCAGCCCTTATCTTCCGGGACAGGGGATTGAGCAGTTCTTC.

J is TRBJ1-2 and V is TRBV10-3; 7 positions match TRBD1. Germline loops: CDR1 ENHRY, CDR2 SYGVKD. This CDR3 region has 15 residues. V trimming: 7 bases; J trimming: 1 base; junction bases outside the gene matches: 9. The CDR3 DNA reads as TGTGCCATCACTCCCGACAGGGCCTTTAACTATGGCTACACCTTC. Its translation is CAITPDRAFNYGYTF.

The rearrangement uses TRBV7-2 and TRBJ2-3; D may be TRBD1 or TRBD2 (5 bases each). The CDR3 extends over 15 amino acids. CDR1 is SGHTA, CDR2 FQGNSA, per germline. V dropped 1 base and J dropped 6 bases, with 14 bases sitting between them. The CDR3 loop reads CASSLVLYGTDTQYF. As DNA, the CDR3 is TGTGCCAGCAGCTTAGTTCTTTACGGGACGGATACGCAGTATTTT.

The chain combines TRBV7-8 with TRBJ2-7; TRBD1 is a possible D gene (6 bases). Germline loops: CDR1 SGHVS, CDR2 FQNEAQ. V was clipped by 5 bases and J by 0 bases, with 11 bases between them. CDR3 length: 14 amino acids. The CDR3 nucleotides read TGTGCCAGCAGCCTGGGGGCGGTCTCCTACGAGCAGTACTTC. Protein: CASSLGAVSYEQYF.